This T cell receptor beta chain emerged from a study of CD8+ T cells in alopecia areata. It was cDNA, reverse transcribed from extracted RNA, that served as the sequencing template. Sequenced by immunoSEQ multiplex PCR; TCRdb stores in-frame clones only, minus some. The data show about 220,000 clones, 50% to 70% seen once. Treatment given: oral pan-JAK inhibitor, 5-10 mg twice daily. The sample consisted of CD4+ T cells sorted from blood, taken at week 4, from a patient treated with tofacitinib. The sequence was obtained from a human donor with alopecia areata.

The DNA of the CDR3 is TGTGTGAAGGGTATCTATGGCTACACCTTC. Protein: CVKGIYGYTF. The chain combines TRBV27 with TRBJ1-2; no reliable D call. This CDR3 is 10 amino acids long. From germline, CDR1 is MNHEY and CDR2 SMNVEV (reference sequence).